These T cell receptor beta chains were read from a single sample in a study of blood T cell repertoires in COVID-19. Some clones are missing from TCRdb's copy, which holds only in-frame ones; the method was immunoSEQ multiplex PCR. The sample yields about 240,000 clones, 70% to 90% seen once. The material sequenced was peripheral blood. All receptors derive from a woman aged 45-59 years with COVID-19, enrolled during active disease. The CDR3 runs from the conserved cysteine through the conserved F or W. A D gene is named only where the DNA matches it firmly. Size is stated for part of the rows, as once, few or many counts, or as a class when the clone is expanded.

TRBV9,TRBD2,TRBJ2-2,many,CASNLAGVGGELFF,TGTGCCAGCAATCTAGCGGGGGTCGGCGGGGAGCTGTTTTTT
TRBV2,.,TRBJ2-3,.,CASSGIGARDTQYF,TGTGCCAGCAGTGGTATTGGAGCAAGAGATACGCAGTATTTT
TRBV19,TRBD2,TRBJ2-5,.,CASSTGLAGGGAQETQYF,TGTGCCAGTAGTACCGGACTAGCGGGGGGCGGAGCCCAAGAGACCCAGTACTTC
TRBV27,.,TRBJ2-3,.,CASRQGGGPDTQYF,TGTGCCAGCAGACAGGGGGGGGGCCCAGATACGCAGTATTTT
TRBV24-1,TRBD2,TRBJ2-5,.,CATSDPLAGAYQETQYF,TGTGCCACCAGTGACCCCCTAGCGGGGGCGTACCAAGAGACCCAGTACTTC
TRBV5-4,.,TRBJ1-1,.,CASSNRGLMNTEAFF,TGTGCCAGCAGCAATCGGGGACTGATGAACACTGAAGCTTTCTTT
TRBV29-1,.,TRBJ1-3,.,CSGTGGTTGNTIYF,TGCAGCGGCACGGGGGGAACCACTGGAAACACCATATATTTT
TRBV19,TRBD2,TRBJ2-3,.,CASSISGGLTDTQYF,TGTGCCAGTAGTATCTCGGGGGGGCTCACAGATACGCAGTATTTT
TRBV29-1,.,TRBJ2-2,.,CSILVRASNTGELFF,TGCAGCATCTTAGTCAGGGCCTCTAACACCGGGGAGCTGTTTTTT
TRBV19,.,TRBJ2-2,.,CASSSTWTGELFF,TGTGCCAGTAGTAGCACTTGGACCGGGGAGCTGTTTTTT
TRBV13,TRBD2,TRBJ2-3,.,CASSLGTSGAWDTQYF,TGTGCCAGCAGCTTAGGGACTAGCGGGGCCTGGGATACGCAGTATTTT
TRBV27,TRBD1,TRBJ1-1,.,CASRPDRGGTEAFF,TGTGCCAGCAGGCCCGACAGGGGAGGTACTGAAGCTTTCTTT
TRBV9,.,TRBJ2-3,.,CASSGGGLTDTQYF,TGTGCCAGCAGCGGGGGCGGTCTCACAGATACGCAGTATTTT
TRBV7-9,.,TRBJ1-2,.,CASSPGAPNNYGYTF,TGTGCCAGCAGCCCTGGTGCGCCGAACAACTATGGCTACACCTTC
TRBV11-2,.,TRBJ2-5,.,CASSHRETQYF,TGTGCCAGCAGCCATAGAGAGACCCAGTACTTC
TRBV2,TRBD1,TRBJ2-3,.,CAILPRDRESDTQYF,TGTGCCATCCTCCCCCGGGACAGGGAATCAGATACGCAGTATTTT
TRBV2,.,TRBJ1-5,.,CASHKDQGPVVPQHF,TGTGCCAGCCACAAGGACCAGGGCCCGGTCGTGCCCCAGCATTTT
TRBV5-1,TRBD1,TRBJ2-7,.,CASSVTGAGSPYEQYF,TGCGCCAGCAGCGTCACAGGGGCCGGATCGCCCTACGAGCAGTACTTC
TRBV14,.,TRBJ1-6,few,CASSPQQFRQSHNSPLHF,TGTGCCAGCAGCCCCCAACAGTTCCGCCAATCTCATAATTCACCCCTCCACTTT
TRBV7-2,TRBD2,TRBJ2-1,.,CASSLKRGGAEQFF,TGTGCCAGCAGCTTAAAACGGGGGGGGGCCGAGCAGTTCTTC
TRBV5-1,TRBD1,TRBJ1-2,.,CASSSTETGGYVYGYTF,TGCGCCAGCAGCTCTACCGAGACAGGGGGCTACGTCTATGGCTACACCTTC
TRBV4-3,TRBD1,TRBJ2-4,.,CASSQDPGQGLGNIQYF,TGCGCCAGCAGCCAGGACCCGGGACAGGGTTTAGGAAACATTCAGTACTTC
TRBV9,.,TRBJ2-1,.,CASSEGGRTDNEQFF,TGTGCCAGCAGCGAGGGAGGTAGGACGGACAATGAGCAGTTCTTC
TRBV5-4,.,TRBJ2-3,.,CASSPTGAGPLTDTQYF,TGTGCCAGCAGCCCCACTGGGGCGGGACCCCTCACAGATACGCAGTATTTT
TRBV29-1,.,TRBJ1-2,once,CSVEEPLEVRYGYTF,TGCAGCGTTGAAGAACCTCTTGAGGTACGCTATGGCTACACCTTC
TRBV2,.,TRBJ1-1,.,CATLGGNTEAFF,TGTGCCACCCTGGGGGGGAACACTGAAGCTTTCTTT
TRBV27,.,TRBJ2-2,.,CASSSRAQGRGGELFF,TGTGCCAGCAGTTCACGCGCCCAGGGGAGAGGGGGGGAGCTGTTTTTT
TRBV5-4,TRBD1,TRBJ1-6,.,CASSVTGEGSPLHF,TGTGCCAGCAGCGTGACAGGGGAAGGGTCACCCCTCCACTTT
TRBV24-1,TRBD1,TRBJ1-1,.,CAIIRGVNTEAFF,TGTGCCATCATCAGGGGGGTTAACACTGAAGCTTTCTTT
TRBV13,TRBD1,TRBJ1-2,.,CASSQSQGAQTGYTF,TGTGCCAGCAGCCAATCACAGGGGGCCCAGACGGGCTACACCTTC
TRBV28,.,TRBJ1-5,.,CASSPPRVGSQPQHF,TGTGCCAGCAGCCCCCCGAGGGTTGGGTCTCAGCCCCAGCATTTT
TRBV7-9,.,TRBJ2-2,.,CASSLTRERQANTGELFF,TGTGCCAGCAGCCTAACCAGAGAGAGACAGGCGAACACCGGGGAGCTGTTTTTT
TRBV19,.,TRBJ1-3,.,CATLTSGNTIYF,TGTGCCACCCTTACTTCTGGAAACACCATATATTTT
TRBV5-1,TRBD2,TRBJ2-1,.,CASSPGRGVYNEQFF,TGCGCCAGCAGCCCAGGGCGGGGGGTCTACAATGAGCAGTTCTTC
TRBV2,.,TRBJ1-1,few,CASLPGVRDIEAFF,TGTGCCAGCCTACCCGGAGTACGGGACATTGAAGCTTTCTTT
TRBV2,TRBD1,TRBJ2-5,.,CASRYSGQGVTETQYF,TGTGCCAGCAGGTACTCCGGACAGGGGGTCACGGAGACCCAGTACTTC
TRBV6-1,TRBD1,TRBJ2-5,.,CASSERTGSSQETQYF,TGTGCCAGCAGTGAACGGACAGGCAGCTCCCAAGAGACCCAGTACTTC
TRBV4-3,.,TRBJ1-5,once,CASSQTGTTYQPQHF,TGCGCCAGCAGCCAAACGGGAACTACTTATCAGCCCCAGCATTTT
TRBV7-8,.,TRBJ1-5,.,CASRGGRNQPQHF,TGTGCCAGCAGGGGAGGCCGCAATCAGCCCCAGCATTTT
TRBV2,.,TRBJ1-1,few,CASSEEIMNTEAFF,TGTGCCAGCAGTGAAGAAATCATGAACACTGAAGCTTTCTTT
TRBV5-1,TRBD2,TRBJ2-5,.,CASSATSGATKETQYF,TGCGCCAGCAGCGCGACTAGCGGGGCCACGAAAGAGACCCAGTACTTC
TRBV6-4,.,TRBJ2-2,once,CASRGGPNTGELFF,TGTGCCTCGAGGGGGGGCCCGAACACCGGGGAGCTGTTTTTT
TRBV2,TRBD1,TRBJ1-1,.,CASHRDRANTEAFF,TGTGCCAGCCACCGGGACAGGGCCAACACTGAAGCTTTCTTT
TRBV10-3,TRBD1,TRBJ2-7,.,CAIRKGGQGPYEQYF,TGTGCCATCCGAAAAGGGGGACAGGGGCCCTACGAGCAGTACTTC
TRBV28,TRBD2,TRBJ2-1,.,CASSFALAGREQFF,TGTGCCAGCAGTTTCGCACTAGCGGGGAGAGAGCAGTTCTTC
TRBV5-1,TRBD2,TRBJ2-1,few,CASSLGSGFEQFF,TGCGCCAGCAGCTTGGGTAGCGGGTTTGAGCAGTTCTTC
TRBV6-5,TRBD2,TRBJ2-4,.,CASSRRGGRGNIQYF,TGTGCCAGCAGCCGACGGGGGGGGCGAGGGAACATTCAGTACTTC
TRBV7-6,.,TRBJ2-3,.,CASSPPGGGTDTQYF,TGTGCCAGCAGCCCTCCCGGGGGTGGGACAGATACGCAGTATTTT
TRBV9,.,TRBJ2-3,.,CASTPGHSSGDTQYF,TGTGCCAGCACCCCAGGTCACTCCTCCGGAGATACGCAGTATTTT
TRBV6-2/TRBV6-3,TRBD1,TRBJ1-6,once,CASSLGTGNYNSPLHF,TGTGCCAGCAGCCTAGGGACAGGGAACTATAATTCACCCCTCCACTTT
TRBV12-2,.,TRBJ1-1,.,CASRPHREGNTEAFF,TGTGCAAGTCGCCCCCACAGGGAAGGGAACACTGAAGCTTTCTTT
TRBV27,.,TRBJ2-3,.,CASSLRGDTQYF,TGTGCCAGCAGTTTAAGGGGAGATACGCAGTATTTT
TRBV4-1,TRBD2,TRBJ2-1,.,CASSQVSLAENEQFF,TGCGCCAGCAGCCAAGTATCACTAGCGGAGAATGAGCAGTTCTTC
TRBV10-2,.,TRBJ1-5,.,CASSETGQPQHF,TGCGCCAGCAGTGAGACAGGTCAGCCCCAGCATTTT